One T cell receptor (beta chain) is described in this entry. Its target is not known. This sample stems from a study of T and B cells in COVID-19 patients. The overall study: Active-infection patients were older, median 67 years, than recovered patients, median approximately 35 years.

Regarding the study as a whole: Patients with COVID-19 reportedly showed strongly skewed T cell receptor beta variable and joining gene usage. At recovery TRB diversity and richness exceeded healthy donors, after highly clonal active COVID-19 repertoires.

BIOMED2 TRB-A/B primer pools were used in multiplex TRB PCR. TCRdb analysed the multiplex PCR reads with MiXCR anew, one entry per CDR3 protein. The repertoire has 15,000 to 20,000 distinct CDR3 sequences, roughly 32% of them found once; the top ten carry about 17%. Blood genomic DNA input for TRB amplification was about 250-500 ng. Sequences were obtained from blood. The source is a human donor with active COVID-19.

CDR3 loop: CASSPRPGGSNQPQHF. In nucleotides, the CDR3 is TGTGCCAGTAGTCCGCGTCCCGGGGGTAGCAATCAGCCCCAGCATTTT. The rearrangement uses TRBV19 and TRBJ1-5, with D perhaps TRBD1 (5 bases). The CDR3 contains 16 residues. CDR1 and CDR2 from the germline V gene are LNHDA and SQIVND (reference sequence). Trimming stripped 5 bases from V and 0 bases from J, with 14 bases between.